This TCR beta chain originates from a study of blood T cell repertoires in COVID-19. Overall study: Acute and convalescent COVID-19 samples came from the United States, Italy and Spain. Sources were T cells, B-cell-depleted T cells, or PBMCs; the material itself was cDNA or gDNA.

Per the original data handling: Researchers report that nucleated cell counts were estimated from reference gene primer amplification. This table comes from immunoSEQ multiplex PCR, and its TCRdb copy is limited to in-frame clones, with some not included. That table furnishes V, J and clone size, whereas the DNA furnished D and trimming. The table shows 200,000 to 250,000 clones, with approximately 90% occurring only once. Germline CDR1 SNHLY, CDR2 FYNNEI. The CDR3 is 14 residues long. With 7 bases clipped from V and 4 bases from J, the junction kept 8 bases outside the gene matches. Sequencing used peripheral blood. The rearrangement joins TRBV2 to TRBJ2-7, with 9 bases that match TRBD1. The clonotype originates from a middle-aged man with acute or convalescent COVID-19. DNA for the CDR3: TGTGCCAGCACCCTTCTGACAGGGGGGTACGAGCAGTACTTC. It is translated as CASTLLTGGYEQYF.